This T cell receptor (beta chain) emerged from a study of T cell clones after liver transplantation. Background on the study: Graft-donor-reactive sequences were compared with third-party-reactive TCRbeta sequences from pre-transplant mixed lymphocyte reactions.

The CDR3 spans 14 residues. V dropped 4 bases and J dropped 3 bases, with 14 bases sitting between them. The germline V gene has CDR1 SGHRS and CDR2 YFSETQ. Measured with immunoSEQ multiplex PCR; TCRdb has only the in-frame clones, and not every one. The sample records approximately 72,000 clones, around nine tenths being singletons. The rearrangement joins TRBV5-1 to TRBJ2-7; TRBD2 might be the D (6 bases). This receptor was obtained from a human donor who received a liver transplant. The source was CD4+ T cells from blood, collected before liver transplant. CDR3 nucleotide sequence: TGCGCCAGCAGCCAAGCGGGTGCCAACTACGAGCAGTACTTC. Amino acids: CASSQAGANYEQYF.